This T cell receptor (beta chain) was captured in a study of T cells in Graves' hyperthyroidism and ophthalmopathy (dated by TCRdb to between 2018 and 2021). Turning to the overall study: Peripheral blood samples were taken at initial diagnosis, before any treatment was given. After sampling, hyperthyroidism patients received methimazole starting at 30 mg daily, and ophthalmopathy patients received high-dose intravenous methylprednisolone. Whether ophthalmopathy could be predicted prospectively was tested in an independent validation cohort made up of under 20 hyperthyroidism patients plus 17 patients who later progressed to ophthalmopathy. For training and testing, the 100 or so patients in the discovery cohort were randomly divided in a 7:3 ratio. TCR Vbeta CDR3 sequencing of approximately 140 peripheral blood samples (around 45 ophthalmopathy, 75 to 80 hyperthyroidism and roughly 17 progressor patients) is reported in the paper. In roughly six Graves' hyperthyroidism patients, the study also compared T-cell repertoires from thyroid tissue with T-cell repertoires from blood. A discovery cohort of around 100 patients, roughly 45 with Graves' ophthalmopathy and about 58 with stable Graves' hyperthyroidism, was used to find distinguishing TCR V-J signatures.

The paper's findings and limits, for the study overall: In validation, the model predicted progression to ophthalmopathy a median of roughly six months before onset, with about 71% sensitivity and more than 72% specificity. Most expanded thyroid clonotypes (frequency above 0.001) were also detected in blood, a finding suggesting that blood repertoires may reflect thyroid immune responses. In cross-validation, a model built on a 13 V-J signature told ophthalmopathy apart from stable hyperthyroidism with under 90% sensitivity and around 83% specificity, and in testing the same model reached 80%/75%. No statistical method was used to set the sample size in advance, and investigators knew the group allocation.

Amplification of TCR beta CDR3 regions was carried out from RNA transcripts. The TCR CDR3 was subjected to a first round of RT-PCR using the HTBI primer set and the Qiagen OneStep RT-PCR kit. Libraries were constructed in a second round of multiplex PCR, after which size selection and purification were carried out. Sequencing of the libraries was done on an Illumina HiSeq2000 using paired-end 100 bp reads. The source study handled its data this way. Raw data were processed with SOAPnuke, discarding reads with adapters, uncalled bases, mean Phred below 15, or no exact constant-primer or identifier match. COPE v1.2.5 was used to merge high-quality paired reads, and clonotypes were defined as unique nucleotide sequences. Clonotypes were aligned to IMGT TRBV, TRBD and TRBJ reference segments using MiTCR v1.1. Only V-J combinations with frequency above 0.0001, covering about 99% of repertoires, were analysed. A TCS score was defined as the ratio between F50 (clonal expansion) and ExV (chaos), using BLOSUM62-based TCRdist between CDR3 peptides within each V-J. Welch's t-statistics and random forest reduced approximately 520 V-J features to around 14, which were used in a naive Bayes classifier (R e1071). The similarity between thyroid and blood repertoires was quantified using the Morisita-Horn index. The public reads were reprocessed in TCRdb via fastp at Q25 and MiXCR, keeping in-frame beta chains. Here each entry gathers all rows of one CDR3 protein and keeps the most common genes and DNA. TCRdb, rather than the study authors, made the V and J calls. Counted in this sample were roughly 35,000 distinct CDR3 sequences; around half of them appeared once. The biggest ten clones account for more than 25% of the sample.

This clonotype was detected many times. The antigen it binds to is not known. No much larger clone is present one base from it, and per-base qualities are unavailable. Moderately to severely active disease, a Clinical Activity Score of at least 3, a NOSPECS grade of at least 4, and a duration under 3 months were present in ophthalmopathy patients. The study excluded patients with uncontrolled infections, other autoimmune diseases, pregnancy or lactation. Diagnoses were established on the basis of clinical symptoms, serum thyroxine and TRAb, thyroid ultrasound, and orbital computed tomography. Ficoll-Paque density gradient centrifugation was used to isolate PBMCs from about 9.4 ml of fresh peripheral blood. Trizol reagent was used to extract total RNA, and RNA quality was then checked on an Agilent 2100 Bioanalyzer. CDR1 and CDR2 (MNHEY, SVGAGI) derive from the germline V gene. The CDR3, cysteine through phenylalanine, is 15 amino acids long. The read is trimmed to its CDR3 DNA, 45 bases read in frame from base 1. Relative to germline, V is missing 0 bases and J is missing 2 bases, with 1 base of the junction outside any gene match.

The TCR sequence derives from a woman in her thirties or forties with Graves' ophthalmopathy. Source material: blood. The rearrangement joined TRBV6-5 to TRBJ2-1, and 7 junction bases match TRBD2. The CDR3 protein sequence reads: CASSYSGGAYNEQFF. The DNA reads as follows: TGTGCCAGCAGTTACTCGGGGGGGGCCTACAATGAGCAGTTCTTC.